Below, 22 T cell receptor beta chains from the same sample are listed, as sequenced in a study of response to subunit inactivated influenza vaccine. Each CDR3 protein is one row after TCRdb ran MiXCR on the RT-PCR reads. Here the sample spans around 790,000 distinct CDR3 sequences, around 20% being singletons. Sequences were derived from PBMCs from blood, sampled approximately 5 days after vaccination. The receptors were gathered from a man in his fifties or sixties who received an inactivated influenza vaccine.

This clonotype was counted a few times. V and J are TRBV5-1 and TRBJ2-5; 7 bases are shared with TRBD2. The CDR3 sequence is 15 residues long. The germline CDR1 and CDR2 sequences are SGHRS and YFSETQ. With V trimmed by 4 bases and J by 0 bases, 6 bases remained unmatched. The chain's CDR3 is CASSRSLADQETQYF. CDR3 DNA sequence: TGCGCCAGCAGCCGGTCTCTAGCGGACCAAGAGACCCAGTACTTC.

V is TRBV5-1 and J is TRBJ2-7; possible D gene TRBD2, 6 bases. CDR1 is SGHRS, CDR2 YFSETQ, per germline. The CDR3 is made up of 16 amino acids. The V end was cut by 0 bases, the J end by 3 bases, with 16 bases between. The CDR3 DNA follows: TGCGCCAGCAGCTTGGATGGGGGGAGGAGCGGCTACGAGCAGTACTTC. It specifies CASSLDGGRSGYEQYF.

This chain joins TRBV6-5 and TRBJ2-7; 7 nucleotides agree with TRBD1. CDR1 is MNHEY, CDR2 SVGAGI, per germline. V lost 2 bases to trimming and J lost 7 bases; unmatched junction nucleotides: 8. The CDR3 has 14 amino acids. The CDR3 loop is CASSYTDRASEQYF. The CDR3 nucleotides read TGTGCCAGCAGTTACACCGACAGGGCTTCGGAGCAGTACTTC.

Only a few counts were recorded for this clonotype. This chain connects TRBV29-1 to TRBJ2-3, with D perhaps matching TRBD1 (5 bases). Germline V gene data show CDR1 as SQVTM and CDR2 as ANQGSEA. V lost 7 bases to trimming and J lost 0 bases, with 14 bases between them. The CDR3 covers 14 residues. CDR3 in DNA: TGCAGCGGACAGCAAAGAACTAGCACAGATACGCAGTATTTT. The encoded protein is CSGQQRTSTDTQYF.

J is TRBJ2-3 and V is TRBV20-1, with TRBD2 matching 8 bases. After removal of 0 bases from V and 3 bases from J, the junction contained 5 bases not matched to a gene. The CDR3 extends over 15 amino acids. Germline-derived CDR1 and CDR2 are DFQATT and SNEGSKA (reference sequence). This chain's CDR3 is CSARDRIAGTDTQYF. The CDR3 region has the DNA TGCAGTGCTAGAGATAGAATAGCGGGAACAGATACGCAGTATTTT.

The chain recombines TRBV20-1 with TRBJ2-7, with D possibly being TRBD1 (6 bases). V dropped 6 bases and J dropped 1 base, with 13 bases sitting between them. Per germline, CDR1 DFQATT and CDR2 SNEGSKA (reference sequence). This CDR3 contains 13 residues. The CDR3 bases are TGCAGTGCCTTAGACGGACAGTCCTACGAGCAGTACTTC. Its translation: CSALDGQSYEQYF.

This rearrangement joins TRBV20-1 to TRBJ2-1, with 10 bases that match TRBD2. Trimming removed 6 bases from V and 1 base from J; junction bases left unmatched: 6. CDR1 and CDR2 from the germline V gene are DFQATT and SNEGSKA (reference sequence). The CDR3 consists of 15 residues. The CDR3 sequence: CSAFLAGASYNEQFF. CDR3 nucleotides: TGCAGTGCATTCCTAGCGGGAGCTTCCTACAATGAGCAGTTCTTC.

The chain combines TRBV7-9 with TRBJ2-7, with D uncertain. The CDR3 sequence is 16 residues long. V lost 5 bases and J 3 bases, leaving 20 bases between the germline ends. The germline V gene has CDR1 SEHNR and CDR2 FQNEAQ (reference sequence). The CDR3 DNA sequence: TGTGCCAGCAGCCCCCCGGTAGGGCTAAATTTCTACGAGCAGTACTTC. Protein sequence: CASSPPVGLNFYEQYF.

The chain recombines TRBV9 with TRBJ2-3; TRBD2 aligns across 9 bases. CDR3 size: 16 residues. The J segment lost 9 bases and the V segment lost 0 bases, leaving 11 bases of the junction unmatched. Germline loops: CDR1 SGDLS, CDR2 YYNGEE. CDR3: CASSVGGGSGSKTQYF. DNA of the CDR3: TGTGCCAGCAGCGTAGGCGGGGGTAGCGGGAGTAAAACGCAGTATTTT.

This clonotype turned up a few times. CDR3 nucleotides: TGTGCCAGCACCAGAGCGGGAGGCCCGAACACCGGGGAGCTGTTTTTT. Amino acids: CASTRAGGPNTGELFF. The genes are TRBV28 and TRBJ2-2, with 9 bases aligning to TRBD2. CDR1 and CDR2 (germline): MDHEN, SYDVKM. The CDR3 loop spans 16 amino acids. The junction had 6 bases not matched to a gene; V was cut back by 7 bases and J by 0 bases. Supplemented by reference TRBV28 and TRBJ2-2, the full variable domain reads DVKVTQSSRYLVKRTGEKVFLECVQDMDHENMFWYRQDPGLGLRLIYFSYDVKMKEKGDIPEGYSVSREKKERFSLILESASTNQTSMYLCASTRAGGPNTGELFFGEGSRLTVL.

This clonotype was seen only a few times. The chain couples TRBV20-1 to TRBJ2-7; TRBD2 matches 16 bases. The CDR3 sequence is 17 residues long. Germline CDR1 is DFQATT and CDR2 is SNEGSKA (reference sequence). The J segment lost 6 bases and the V segment lost 2 bases, leaving 10 bases of the junction unmatched. CDR3 coding DNA: TGCAGTGCTAGACCGGGACTAGCGGGAGGGCTCTCTGGCGAGCAGTACTTC. This sequence encodes CSARPGLAGGLSGEQYF.

The genes are TRBV29-1 and TRBJ2-1; 7 nucleotides agree with TRBD1. Trimming removed 4 bases from V and 2 bases from J; junction bases left unmatched: 11. The CDR3 spans 16 residues. Germline CDR1 SQVTM, CDR2 ANQGSEA. CDR3 in amino acids: CSVVSRPDRAYNEQFF. In nucleotides, the CDR3 is TGCAGCGTTGTGTCCCGCCCCGACAGGGCCTACAATGAGCAGTTCTTC.

The chain combines TRBV9 with TRBJ2-1, with 14 bases aligning to TRBD2. CDR3 length: 14 residues. Unmatched junction bases numbered 2, after V lost 3 bases and J lost 9 bases. In germline, CDR1 is SGDLS, CDR2 YYNGEE. CDR3 DNA sequence: TGTGCCAGCAGCGAGACTAGCGGGAGGGGTGAGCAGTTCTTC. It is translated as CASSETSGRGEQFF.

The chain uses TRBV7-9 and TRBJ2-3; 7 bases fit TRBD1. The J segment lost 4 bases and the V segment lost 1 base, leaving 2 bases of the junction unmatched. Per germline, CDR1 SEHNR and CDR2 FQNEAQ (reference sequence). The CDR3 runs 14 residues. CDR3 sequence: CASSLDRGSDTQYF. The CDR3 DNA is TGTGCCAGCAGCTTAGACAGGGGTTCAGATACGCAGTATTTT.

This chain connects TRBV4-1 to TRBJ2-5; 14 bases map to TRBD2. Germline CDR1 reads MGHRA; CDR2 reads YSYEKL. This CDR3 spans 15 amino acids. With V trimmed by 4 bases and J by 7 bases, 5 bases remained unmatched. In DNA form, the CDR3 reads TGCGCCAGCAGCCTGGGACTAGCGGGAGTGGGGACCCAGTACTTC. It is translated as CASSLGLAGVGTQYF.

The chain couples TRBV7-3 to TRBJ2-3; TRBD1 agrees at 7 bases. V was pared by 3 bases and J by 2 bases, with 11 bases of the junction left unmatched. The CDR3 is made up of 17 amino acids. The germline V gene has CDR1 SGHTA and CDR2 FQGTGA. For the CDR3, the DNA is TGTGCCAGCAGCTTTGCCCGGGACAGCCCCTCCACAGATACGCAGTATTTT. Translation gives CASSFARDSPSTDTQYF.

This clonotype was counted ten times or more. This chain links TRBV12-3 or TRBV12-4 with TRBJ1-6; a possible D gene is TRBD1 (5 bases). Between the trimmed V and J ends, which lost 5 bases and 14 bases, there was a span of 16 bases. There are 13 residues in the CDR3. CDR3 region: CASSQGTGQTLHF. The CDR3 DNA follows: TGTGCCAGCAGTCAAGGGACGGGTCAAACCCTCCACTTT.

The chain employs TRBV7-8 and TRBJ2-7, with 16 bases fitting TRBD2. CDR3 length equals 19 residues. V shed 2 bases, J shed 6 bases, and the junction held 13 bases outside the gene matches. Looked up from germline, CDR1 is SGHVS and CDR2 is FQNEAQ. Here the CDR3 reads CASSLNLGTSGGAKGEQYF. The CDR3, as DNA: TGTGCCAGCAGCTTAAACCTTGGGACTAGCGGGGGGGCTAAGGGCGAGCAGTACTTC.

The CDR3 DNA sequence: TGCGCCAGCAGCCCTTCCGGGACAGCGAGCACAGATACGCAGTATTTT. Translated: CASSPSGTASTDTQYF. V is TRBV4-1 and J is TRBJ2-3; 7 nucleotides match TRBD1. The CDR3 extends over 16 amino acids. Germline lookup yields CDR1 MGHRA and CDR2 YSYEKL. V dropped 4 bases and J dropped 0; count of bases not matched to a gene: 7.

The rearrangement links TRBV6-5 to TRBJ2-1; D may be TRBD2 (5 bases). In germline, CDR1 is MNHEY, CDR2 SVGAGI. The CDR3 covers 14 residues. Between the trimmed V and J ends, which lost 2 bases and 5 bases, there was a span of 10 bases. The CDR3 loop reads CASSYDDYNNEQFF. For the CDR3, the DNA is TGTGCCAGCAGTTACGATGACTACAACAATGAGCAGTTCTTC.

The chain carries TRBV27 and TRBJ2-3; no firm D call. The CDR3 sequence is 13 residues long. Germline-derived CDR1 and CDR2 are MNHEY and SMNVEV (reference sequence). The ends were cut back, 6 bases at V and 4 bases at J, with 11 bases in the middle. DNA of the CDR3: TGTGCCAGCAGCACTTGGGTCGCAGATACGCAGTATTTT. This codes for CASSTWVADTQYF.

This clonotype was seen a few times. The J gene is TRBJ2-3, the V gene TRBV7-9; D call uncertain. The CDR3 extends over 13 amino acids. V shed 8 bases and J shed 1 base, with 10 bases lying between them. Per the germline V gene, CDR1 is SEHNR and CDR2 is FQNEAQ (reference sequence). The CDR3 protein is CASLLVGTDTQYF. The CDR3 DNA sequence: TGTGCCAGCCTCCTTGTCGGCACAGATACGCAGTATTTT. Supplemented by reference TRBV7-9 and TRBJ2-3, the full variable domain reads DTGVSQNPRHKITKRGQNVTFRCDPISEHNRLYWYRQTLGQGPEFLTYFQNEAQLEKSRLLSDRFSAERPKGSFSTLEIQRTEQGDSAMYLCASLLVGTDTQYFGPGTRLTVL.